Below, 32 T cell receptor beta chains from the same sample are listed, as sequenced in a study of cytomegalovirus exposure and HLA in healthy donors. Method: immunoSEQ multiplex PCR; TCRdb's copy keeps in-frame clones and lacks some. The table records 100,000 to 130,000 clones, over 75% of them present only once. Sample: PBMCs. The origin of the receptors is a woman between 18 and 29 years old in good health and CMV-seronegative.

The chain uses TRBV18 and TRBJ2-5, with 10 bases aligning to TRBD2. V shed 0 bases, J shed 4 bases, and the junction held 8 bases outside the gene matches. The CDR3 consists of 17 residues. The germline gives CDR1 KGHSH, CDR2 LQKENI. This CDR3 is CASSPPLAGAGRETQYF. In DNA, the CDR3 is TGTGCCAGCTCACCACCCCTAGCGGGGGCTGGGAGAGAGACCCAGTACTTC. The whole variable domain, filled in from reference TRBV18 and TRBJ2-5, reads NAGVMQNPRHLVRRRGQEARLRCSPMKGHSHVYWYRQLPEEGLKFMVYLQKENIIDESGMPKERFSAEFPKEGPSILRIQQVVRGDSAAYFCASSPPLAGAGRETQYFGPGTRLLVL.

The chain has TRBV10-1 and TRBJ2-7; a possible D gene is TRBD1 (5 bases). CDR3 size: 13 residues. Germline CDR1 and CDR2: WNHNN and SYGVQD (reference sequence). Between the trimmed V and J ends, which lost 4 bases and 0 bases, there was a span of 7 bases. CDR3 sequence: CASSAQGSYEQYF. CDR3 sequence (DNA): TGCGCCAGCAGTGCCCAGGGCTCCTACGAGCAGTACTTC.

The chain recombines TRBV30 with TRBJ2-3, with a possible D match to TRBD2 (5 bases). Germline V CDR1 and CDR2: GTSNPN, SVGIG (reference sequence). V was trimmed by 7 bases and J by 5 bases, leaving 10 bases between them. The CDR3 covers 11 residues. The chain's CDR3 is CASGRGDTQYF. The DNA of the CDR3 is TGTGCCTCCGGTCGGGGAGATACGCAGTATTTT. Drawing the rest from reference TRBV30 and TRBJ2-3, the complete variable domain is SQTIHQWPATLVQPVGSPLSLECTVEGTSNPNLYWYRQAAGRGLQLLFYSVGIGQISSEVPQNLSASRPQDRQFILSSKKLLLSDSGFYLCASGRGDTQYFGPGTRLTVL.

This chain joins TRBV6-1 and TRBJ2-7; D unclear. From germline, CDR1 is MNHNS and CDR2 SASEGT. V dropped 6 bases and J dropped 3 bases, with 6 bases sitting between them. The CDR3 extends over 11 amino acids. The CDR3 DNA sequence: TGTGCCAGCAGCCCTAACTACGAGCAGTACTTC. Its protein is CASSPNYEQYF.

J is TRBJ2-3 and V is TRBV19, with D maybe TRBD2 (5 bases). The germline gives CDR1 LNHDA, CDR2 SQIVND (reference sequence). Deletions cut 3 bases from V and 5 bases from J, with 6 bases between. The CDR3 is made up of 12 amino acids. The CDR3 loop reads CASSMRVDTQYF. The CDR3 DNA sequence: TGTGCCAGTAGTATGAGGGTAGATACGCAGTATTTT.

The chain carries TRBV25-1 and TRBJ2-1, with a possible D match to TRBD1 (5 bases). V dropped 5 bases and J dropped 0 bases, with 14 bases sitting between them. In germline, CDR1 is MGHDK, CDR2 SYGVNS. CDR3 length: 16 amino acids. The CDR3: CASSPWTQSSYNEQFF. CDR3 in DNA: TGTGCCAGCAGTCCTTGGACACAGAGCTCCTACAATGAGCAGTTCTTC.

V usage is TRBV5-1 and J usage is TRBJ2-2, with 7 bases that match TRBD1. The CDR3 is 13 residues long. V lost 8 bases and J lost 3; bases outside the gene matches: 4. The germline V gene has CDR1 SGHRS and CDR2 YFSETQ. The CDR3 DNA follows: TGCGCCAGTAGGGACAGACACACCGGGGAGCTGTTTTTT. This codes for CASRDRHTGELFF.

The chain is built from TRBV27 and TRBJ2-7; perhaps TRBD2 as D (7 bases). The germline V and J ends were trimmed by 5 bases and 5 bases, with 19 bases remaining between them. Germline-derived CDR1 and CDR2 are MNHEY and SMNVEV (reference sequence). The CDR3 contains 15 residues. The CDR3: CASSARGGPYHEQYF. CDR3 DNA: TGTGCCAGCAGTGCCCGCGGGGGCCCCTACCACGAGCAGTACTTC.

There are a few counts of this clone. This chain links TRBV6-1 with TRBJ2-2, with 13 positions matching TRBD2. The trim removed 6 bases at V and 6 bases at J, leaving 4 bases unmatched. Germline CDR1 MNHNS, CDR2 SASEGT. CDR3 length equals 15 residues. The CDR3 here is CASSGTSGDAGELFF. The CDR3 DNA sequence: TGTGCCAGCAGCGGGACTAGCGGGGACGCCGGGGAGCTGTTTTTT.

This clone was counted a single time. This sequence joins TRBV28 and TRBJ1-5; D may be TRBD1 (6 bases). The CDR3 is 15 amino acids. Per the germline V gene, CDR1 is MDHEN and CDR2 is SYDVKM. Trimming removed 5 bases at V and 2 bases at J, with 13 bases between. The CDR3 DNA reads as TGTGCCAGCAGTCGGAGGGGGGGCGGCAATCAGCCCCAGCATTTT. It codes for CASSRRGGGNQPQHF.

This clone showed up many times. The CDR3 nucleotides read TGTGCCTGGGCTTCCGGGACAGGGGTTTACGAGCAGTACTTC. Residues: CAWASGTGVYEQYF. The V and J genes are TRBV30 and TRBJ2-7; the match to TRBD1 covers 10 bases. Germline V gene sequence: CDR1 GTSNPN, CDR2 SVGIG (reference sequence). After removal of 5 bases from V and 4 bases from J, the junction contained 8 bases not matched to a gene. There are 14 residues in the CDR3.

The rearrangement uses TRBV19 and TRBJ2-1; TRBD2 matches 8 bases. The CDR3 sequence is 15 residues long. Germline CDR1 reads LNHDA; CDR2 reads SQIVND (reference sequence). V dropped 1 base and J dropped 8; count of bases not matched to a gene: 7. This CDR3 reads CASSIGAGATDEQFF. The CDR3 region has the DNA TGTGCCAGTAGTATAGGAGCGGGGGCTACGGATGAGCAGTTCTTC.

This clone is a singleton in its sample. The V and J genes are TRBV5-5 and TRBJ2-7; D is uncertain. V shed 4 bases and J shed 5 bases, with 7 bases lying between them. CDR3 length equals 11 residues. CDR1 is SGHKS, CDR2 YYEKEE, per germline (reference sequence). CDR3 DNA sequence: TGTGCCAGCAGCGCTATAGACGAGCAGTACTTC. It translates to CASSAIDEQYF.

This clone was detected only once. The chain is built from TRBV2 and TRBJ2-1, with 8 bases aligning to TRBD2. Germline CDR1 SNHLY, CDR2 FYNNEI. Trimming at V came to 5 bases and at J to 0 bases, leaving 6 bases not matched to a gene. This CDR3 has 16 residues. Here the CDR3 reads CASSPAGANSYNEQFF. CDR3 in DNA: TGTGCCAGCAGTCCAGCGGGGGCTAACTCCTACAATGAGCAGTTCTTC.

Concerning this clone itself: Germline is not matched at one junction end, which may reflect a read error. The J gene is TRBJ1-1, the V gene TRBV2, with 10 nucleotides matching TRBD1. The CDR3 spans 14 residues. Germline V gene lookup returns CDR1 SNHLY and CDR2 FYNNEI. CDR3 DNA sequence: TGTGCCAGCAGGGAAGACAGGGGGCAAACTGAAGCTTTCTTT. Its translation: CASREDRGQTEAFF.

The CDR3 reads CASSLQGRYEQYF. The CDR3 coding sequence is TGTGCCAGCTCTCTACAGGGGCGGTACGAGCAGTACTTC. V usage is TRBV18 and J usage is TRBJ2-7; TRBD1 aligns across 7 bases. CDR1 and CDR2 (germline): KGHSH, LQKENI. V was clipped by 6 bases and J by 4 bases; unmatched bases: 6. This CDR3 region has 13 residues.

For the CDR3, the DNA is TGTGCCAGCAGCGAGGACAGGGGGCATGAGCAGTACTTC. Protein product: CASSEDRGHEQYF. The chain uses TRBV13 and TRBJ2-7; 11 bases agree with TRBD1. Trimming cost V 5 bases and J 7 bases; bases outside gene matches: 4. Germline V gene data show CDR1 as PRHDT and CDR2 as FYEKMQ (reference sequence). The CDR3 covers 13 residues. Based on the CDR3 plus reference TRBV13 and TRBJ2-7, the full variable domain is AAGVIQSPRHLIKEKRETATLKCYPIPRHDTVYWYQQGPGQDPQFLISFYEKMQSDKGSIPDRFSAQQFSDYHSELNMSSLELGDSALYFCASSEDRGHEQYFGPGTRLTVT.

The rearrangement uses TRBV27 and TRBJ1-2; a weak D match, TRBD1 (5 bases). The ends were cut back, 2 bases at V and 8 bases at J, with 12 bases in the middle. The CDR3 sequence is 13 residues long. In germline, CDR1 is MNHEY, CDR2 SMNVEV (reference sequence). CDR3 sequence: CASSLKGMAGYTF. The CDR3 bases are TGTGCCAGCAGTTTAAAGGGGATGGCGGGCTACACCTTC.

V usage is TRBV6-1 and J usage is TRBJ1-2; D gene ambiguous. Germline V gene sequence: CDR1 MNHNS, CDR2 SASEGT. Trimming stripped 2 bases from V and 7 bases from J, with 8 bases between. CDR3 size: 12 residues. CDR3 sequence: CASSESGSGYTF. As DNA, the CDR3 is TGTGCCAGCAGTGAAAGTGGGAGTGGCTACACCTTC.

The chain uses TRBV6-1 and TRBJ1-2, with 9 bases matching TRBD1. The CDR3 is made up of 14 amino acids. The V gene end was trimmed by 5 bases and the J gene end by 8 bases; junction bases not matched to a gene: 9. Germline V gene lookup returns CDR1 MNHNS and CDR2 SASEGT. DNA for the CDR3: TGTGCCAGCAGTAGATTACAGGGGGCGCGAGGCTACACCTTC. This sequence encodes CASSRLQGARGYTF.

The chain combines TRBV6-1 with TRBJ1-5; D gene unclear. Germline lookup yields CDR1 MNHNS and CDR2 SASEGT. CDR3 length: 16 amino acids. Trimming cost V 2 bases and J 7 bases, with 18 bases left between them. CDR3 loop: CASSELRERAWQPQHF. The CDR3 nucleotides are TGTGCCAGCAGTGAATTGAGAGAGAGGGCGTGGCAGCCCCAGCATTTT.

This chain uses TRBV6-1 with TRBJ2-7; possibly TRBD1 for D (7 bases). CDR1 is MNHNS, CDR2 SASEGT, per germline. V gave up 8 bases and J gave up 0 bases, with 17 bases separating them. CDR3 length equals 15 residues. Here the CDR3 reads CASLSRRGRSYEQYF. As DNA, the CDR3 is TGTGCCAGCCTAAGTAGGAGGGGGCGCTCCTACGAGCAGTACTTC.

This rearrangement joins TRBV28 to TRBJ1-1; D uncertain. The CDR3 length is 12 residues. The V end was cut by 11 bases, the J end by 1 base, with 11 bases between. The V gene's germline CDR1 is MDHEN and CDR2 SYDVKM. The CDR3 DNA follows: TGTGCCTCTCAGAGGGCGAACACTGAAGCTTTCTTT. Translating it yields CASQRANTEAFF.

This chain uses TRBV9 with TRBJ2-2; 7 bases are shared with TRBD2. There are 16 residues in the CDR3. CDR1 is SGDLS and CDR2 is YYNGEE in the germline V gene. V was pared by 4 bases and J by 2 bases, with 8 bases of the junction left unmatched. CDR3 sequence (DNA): TGTGCCAGCAGCCCCCCAGCGGGACCAAACACCGGGGAGCTGTTTTTT. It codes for CASSPPAGPNTGELFF.

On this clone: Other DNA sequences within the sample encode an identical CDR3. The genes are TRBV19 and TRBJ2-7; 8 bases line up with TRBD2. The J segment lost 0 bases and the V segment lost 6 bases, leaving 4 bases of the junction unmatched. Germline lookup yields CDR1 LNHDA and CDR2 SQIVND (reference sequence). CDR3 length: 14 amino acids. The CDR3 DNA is TGTGCCAGTAGCCTGGCGGGGGGCTCCTACGAGCAGTACTTC. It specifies CASSLAGGSYEQYF.

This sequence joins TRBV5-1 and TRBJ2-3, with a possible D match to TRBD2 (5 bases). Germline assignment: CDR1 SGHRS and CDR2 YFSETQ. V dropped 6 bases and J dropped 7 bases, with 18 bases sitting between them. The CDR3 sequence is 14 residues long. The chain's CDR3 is CASTALGIKNTQYF. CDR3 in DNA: TGCGCCAGCACAGCGCTCGGGATCAAAAATACGCAGTATTTT.

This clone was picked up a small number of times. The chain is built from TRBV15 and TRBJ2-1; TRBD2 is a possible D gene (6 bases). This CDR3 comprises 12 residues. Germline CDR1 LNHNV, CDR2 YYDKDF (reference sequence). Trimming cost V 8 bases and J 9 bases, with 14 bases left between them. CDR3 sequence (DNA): TGTGCCACCGTGCGCTACGGGGGTGAGCAGTTCTTC. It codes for CATVRYGGEQFF.

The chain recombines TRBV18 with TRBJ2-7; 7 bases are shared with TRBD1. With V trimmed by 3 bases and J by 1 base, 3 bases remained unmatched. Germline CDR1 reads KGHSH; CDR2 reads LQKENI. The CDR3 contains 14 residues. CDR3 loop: CASSPSDRSYEQYF. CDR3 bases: TGTGCCAGCTCACCTTCGGACAGGTCCTACGAGCAGTACTTC.

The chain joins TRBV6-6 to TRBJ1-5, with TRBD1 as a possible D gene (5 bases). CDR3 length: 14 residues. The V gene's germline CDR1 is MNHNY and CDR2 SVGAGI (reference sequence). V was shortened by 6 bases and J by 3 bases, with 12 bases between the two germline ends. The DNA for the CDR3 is TGTGCCAGCAGCCCTGACAGACTCAATCAGCCCCAGCATTTT. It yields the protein CASSPDRLNQPQHF.

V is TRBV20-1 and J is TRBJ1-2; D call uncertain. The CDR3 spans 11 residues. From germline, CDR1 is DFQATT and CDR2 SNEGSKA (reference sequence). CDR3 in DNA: TGCAGCCCTAAACGCTTCGATGGCTACACCTTC. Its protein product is CSPKRFDGYTF.

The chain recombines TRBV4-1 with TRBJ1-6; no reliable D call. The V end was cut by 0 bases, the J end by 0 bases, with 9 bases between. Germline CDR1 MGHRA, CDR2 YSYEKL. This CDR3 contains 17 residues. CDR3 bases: TGCGCCAGCAGCCAAGAGAACTTTAGCTCCTATAATTCACCCCTCCACTTT. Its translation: CASSQENFSSYNSPLHF.

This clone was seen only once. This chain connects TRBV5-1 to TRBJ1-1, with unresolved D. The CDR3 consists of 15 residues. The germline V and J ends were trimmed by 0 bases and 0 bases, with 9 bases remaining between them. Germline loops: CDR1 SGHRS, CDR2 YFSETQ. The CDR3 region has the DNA TGCGCCAGCAGCTTGGGTGAGACTATGAACACTGAAGCTTTCTTT. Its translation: CASSLGETMNTEAFF.